The present entry profiles one TCR beta chain with its context. Its antigen is still unknown. At one boundary the junction diverges from the germline segment, which might be a read error. CDR1 SSHAT and CDR2 FNYEAQ come from the germline V gene (reference sequence). This CDR3 is 13 amino acids long. This sample stems from a study of cytomegalovirus exposure and HLA in healthy donors. 13 Jbeta primers and 60 Vbeta primers were used for the PCR. Sequencing was performed with immunoSEQ multiplex PCR; in TCRdb, only in-frame clones are kept and a portion is missing. The table includes 120,000 or so clones, around 83% detected once. Whole-study findings and limits: Reports indicated that the classifier achieved high specificity and sensitivity in diagnosing cytomegalovirus status. In a later analysis, compared with equally common non-associated chains, HLA-associated beta chains were more expanded. A missense DCLRE1C variant was associated with V- and J-gene trimming of TCR beta chains in a later analysis, and an independent cohort replicated the association.

The chain links TRBV7-7 to TRBJ2-1, with D perhaps matching TRBD2 (5 bases). The sequenced material came from PBMCs. The TCR sequence derives from a human donor in good health. For the CDR3, the DNA is TGTGCTAGCAGCCTGGAGGAGAAGAATGAGCAGTTCTTC. Translated: CASSLEEKNEQFF.